These T cell receptor beta chains were read from a single sample in a study of T cell responses to AZD1222 COVID-19 vaccine. Some clones are missing from TCRdb's copy, which holds only in-frame ones; the method was immunoSEQ multiplex PCR. The sample lists over 60,000 clones, roughly 80% occurring once. The source material was peripheral blood, sampled 28 days after the second AZD1222 dose. The receptor set was obtained from an adult who received the AZD1222 COVID-19 vaccine. CDR3s include the opening cysteine and the closing phenylalanine or tryptophan. The order of the fields is clone size, V gene, D gene, J gene, CDR3 protein, CDR3 DNA. D genes are given only for firm matches. The size entry is marked missing in some rows and otherwise reads once, few, many or a size class.

abundance: .
v_gene: TRBV2
d_gene: .
j_gene: TRBJ2-7
CDR3aa: CASSGARVHEQYF
CDR3nt: TGTGCCAGCAGTGGAGCCAGGGTCCACGAGCAGTACTTC

abundance: .
v_gene: TRBV4-1
d_gene: TRBD1
j_gene: TRBJ1-2
CDR3aa: CASSYNRGYGYTF
CDR3nt: TGCGCCAGCTCTTACAACAGGGGATATGGCTACACCTTC

abundance: .
v_gene: TRBV5-1
d_gene: TRBD1
j_gene: TRBJ1-2
CDR3aa: CASSLGQGGGGYTF
CDR3nt: TGCGCCAGCAGCTTGGGACAGGGAGGCGGTGGCTACACCTTC

abundance: .
v_gene: TRBV18
d_gene: TRBD1
j_gene: TRBJ2-2
CDR3aa: CASSPDRGRIYTGELFF
CDR3nt: TGTGCCAGCTCACCAGACAGGGGTCGGATCTACACCGGGGAGCTGTTTTTT

abundance: .
v_gene: TRBV10-3
d_gene: TRBD2
j_gene: TRBJ2-7
CDR3aa: CAISAGLAGVYEQYF
CDR3nt: TGTGCCATCAGTGCCGGACTAGCGGGGGTGTACGAGCAGTACTTC

abundance: .
v_gene: TRBV9
d_gene: TRBD1
j_gene: TRBJ2-1
CDR3aa: CASSGDSYNEQFF
CDR3nt: TGTGCCAGCAGCGGGGACAGCTACAATGAGCAGTTCTTC

abundance: .
v_gene: TRBV2
d_gene: TRBD1
j_gene: TRBJ1-6
CDR3aa: CASRETGQSNSPLHF
CDR3nt: TGTGCCAGCAGGGAAACGGGACAGAGTAATTCACCCCTCCACTTT

abundance: once
v_gene: TRBV20-1
d_gene: .
j_gene: TRBJ2-2
CDR3aa: CSAILTGELFF
CDR3nt: TGCAGTGCTATTTTAACCGGGGAGCTGTTTTTT

abundance: .
v_gene: TRBV10-3
d_gene: TRBD1
j_gene: TRBJ1-6
CDR3aa: CAISESDRSDNSPLHF
CDR3nt: TGTGCCATCAGTGAGTCGGACAGGTCCGATAATTCACCCCTCCACTTT

abundance: .
v_gene: TRBV25-1
d_gene: .
j_gene: TRBJ2-2
CDR3aa: CASSVTQGNTGELFF
CDR3nt: TGTGCCAGCAGTGTCACACAGGGGAACACCGGGGAGCTGTTTTTT

abundance: .
v_gene: TRBV30
d_gene: .
j_gene: TRBJ2-3
CDR3aa: CAWRNGATQYF
CDR3nt: TGTGCCTGGCGGAATGGTGCTACGCAGTATTTT

abundance: .
v_gene: TRBV7-8
d_gene: .
j_gene: TRBJ2-2
CDR3aa: CASSLGDRHTGELFF
CDR3nt: TGTGCCAGCAGCTTGGGCGATAGACACACCGGGGAGCTGTTTTTT

abundance: .
v_gene: TRBV4-2
d_gene: .
j_gene: TRBJ1-3
CDR3aa: CASSLRQAGPGNTIYF
CDR3nt: TGTGCCAGCAGCCTTCGACAGGCAGGTCCTGGAAACACCATATATTTT

abundance: .
v_gene: TRBV10-2
d_gene: .
j_gene: TRBJ2-3
CDR3aa: CATYPRAPTDTQYF
CDR3nt: TGCGCCACCTACCCCCGGGCGCCCACAGATACGCAGTATTTT

abundance: .
v_gene: TRBV28
d_gene: TRBD1
j_gene: TRBJ1-2
CDR3aa: CASAPRAPDRGGFSSHGYTF
CDR3nt: TGTGCCAGCGCCCCAAGGGCCCCCGACAGGGGGGGCTTTTCCTCGCATGGCTACACCTTC

abundance: .
v_gene: TRBV30
d_gene: .
j_gene: TRBJ1-1
CDR3aa: CAWIPVMNTEAFF
CDR3nt: TGTGCCTGGATTCCAGTCATGAACACTGAAGCTTTCTTT

abundance: few
v_gene: TRBV7-9
d_gene: .
j_gene: TRBJ2-1
CDR3aa: CASSPNMKSRKNYNEQFF
CDR3nt: TGTGCCAGCAGCCCGAACATGAAATCCAGAAAAAACTACAATGAGCAGTTCTTC

abundance: .
v_gene: TRBV7-9
d_gene: .
j_gene: TRBJ2-2
CDR3aa: CASSLADTGFTGELFF
CDR3nt: TGTGCCAGCAGCTTAGCGGATACAGGGTTCACCGGGGAGCTGTTTTTT

abundance: few
v_gene: TRBV7-9
d_gene: .
j_gene: TRBJ1-1
CDR3aa: CASSLNSNTEAFF
CDR3nt: TGTGCCAGCAGCTTGAACTCGAACACTGAAGCTTTCTTT

abundance: .
v_gene: TRBV28
d_gene: TRBD1
j_gene: TRBJ2-4
CDR3aa: CASSPPGQGRLVAKNIQYF
CDR3nt: TGTGCCAGCTCCCCCCCGGGACAGGGGCGCTTGGTAGCCAAAAACATTCAGTACTTC

abundance: once
v_gene: TRBV18
d_gene: TRBD1
j_gene: TRBJ1-4
CDR3aa: CASSPDRGTEKLFF
CDR3nt: TGTGCCAGCTCACCGGACAGGGGGACTGAAAAACTGTTTTTT

abundance: .
v_gene: TRBV29-1
d_gene: .
j_gene: TRBJ2-6
CDR3aa: CSVGTPRSGANVLTF
CDR3nt: TGCAGCGTTGGGACCCCACGCTCTGGGGCCAATGTCCTGACTTTC

abundance: .
v_gene: TRBV4-1
d_gene: .
j_gene: TRBJ2-1
CDR3aa: CASSHPRDEQFF
CDR3nt: TGCGCCAGCAGCCATCCCAGGGATGAGCAGTTCTTC

abundance: .
v_gene: TRBV12-3/TRBV12-4
d_gene: .
j_gene: TRBJ1-2
CDR3aa: CASSSFVGGYTF
CDR3nt: TGTGCCAGCAGTTCATTCGTGGGGGGCTACACCTTC

abundance: .
v_gene: TRBV5-4
d_gene: TRBD1
j_gene: TRBJ2-3
CDR3aa: CASSLVDRITDTQYF
CDR3nt: TGTGCCAGCAGCTTGGTGGACAGGATAACAGATACGCAGTATTTT

abundance: .
v_gene: TRBV18
d_gene: .
j_gene: TRBJ1-5
CDR3aa: CASSLSPNQPQHF
CDR3nt: TGTGCCAGCTCACTGAGCCCAAATCAGCCCCAGCATTTT

abundance: once
v_gene: TRBV30
d_gene: TRBD2
j_gene: TRBJ2-3
CDR3aa: CAWSVLSSGGNTQYF
CDR3nt: TGTGCCTGGAGTGTTTTGTCTAGCGGGGGGAATACGCAGTATTTT

abundance: .
v_gene: TRBV28
d_gene: TRBD1
j_gene: TRBJ2-7
CDR3aa: CASSNSRTGKAFYYEQYF
CDR3nt: TGTGCCAGCAGCAACTCTCGGACAGGGAAGGCGTTTTACTACGAGCAGTACTTC

abundance: .
v_gene: TRBV28
d_gene: TRBD1
j_gene: TRBJ1-5
CDR3aa: CASSWGQTNQPQHF
CDR3nt: TGTGCCAGCAGTTGGGGACAGACCAATCAGCCCCAGCATTTT

abundance: once
v_gene: TRBV25-1
d_gene: .
j_gene: TRBJ1-4
CDR3aa: CASSDWSRSPNEKLFF
CDR3nt: TGTGCCAGCAGTGATTGGTCGCGATCACCTAATGAAAAACTGTTTTTT

abundance: .
v_gene: TRBV24-1
d_gene: .
j_gene: TRBJ2-3
CDR3aa: CATRLRSLFHTDTQYF
CDR3nt: TGTGCCACCAGATTAAGGTCCTTGTTCCACACAGATACGCAGTATTTT

abundance: .
v_gene: TRBV10-2
d_gene: .
j_gene: TRBJ1-6
CDR3aa: CAAGALGGDSPLHF
CDR3nt: TGCGCCGCCGGAGCCTTGGGGGGGGATTCACCCCTCCACTTT

abundance: .
v_gene: TRBV10-3
d_gene: .
j_gene: TRBJ1-1
CDR3aa: CAIRLGRGSNTEAFF
CDR3nt: TGTGCCATCAGGTTGGGCCGGGGCTCGAACACTGAAGCTTTCTTT

abundance: .
v_gene: TRBV19
d_gene: .
j_gene: TRBJ2-2
CDR3aa: CASSIPGELFF
CDR3nt: TGTGCCAGTAGTATTCCCGGGGAGCTGTTTTTT

abundance: .
v_gene: TRBV5-1
d_gene: .
j_gene: TRBJ2-5
CDR3aa: CASSLLGRSQETQYF
CDR3nt: TGCGCCAGCAGCTTGTTGGGCAGGTCCCAAGAGACCCAGTACTTC

abundance: .
v_gene: TRBV29-1
d_gene: .
j_gene: TRBJ1-1
CDR3aa: CSSAGQREAFF
CDR3nt: TGCAGCTCGGCGGGGCAGCGAGAAGCTTTCTTT

abundance: few
v_gene: TRBV3-1/TRBV3-2
d_gene: TRBD1
j_gene: TRBJ2-5
CDR3aa: CASSQNTGGQETQYF
CDR3nt: TGTGCCAGCAGCCAAAACACAGGGGGCCAAGAGACCCAGTACTTC

abundance: .
v_gene: TRBV28
d_gene: TRBD1
j_gene: TRBJ1-3
CDR3aa: CASRLQGALAGNTIYF
CDR3nt: TGTGCCAGTCGCCTGCAGGGGGCGCTGGCTGGAAACACCATATATTTT

abundance: .
v_gene: TRBV5-1
d_gene: .
j_gene: TRBJ1-5
CDR3aa: CASSLYSNQPQHF
CDR3nt: TGCGCCAGCAGCTTGTATAGCAATCAGCCCCAGCATTTT

abundance: .
v_gene: TRBV25-1
d_gene: .
j_gene: TRBJ2-3
CDR3aa: CASSSRWGYQDTDTQYF
CDR3nt: TGTGCCAGCAGCTCCCGGTGGGGTTACCAAGACACAGATACGCAGTATTTT

abundance: .
v_gene: TRBV11-2
d_gene: .
j_gene: TRBJ1-4
CDR3aa: CASSLGAPGPVEKLFF
CDR3nt: TGTGCCAGCAGCTTAGGGGCCCCGGGGCCGGTTGAAAAACTGTTTTTT

abundance: .
v_gene: TRBV7-2
d_gene: .
j_gene: TRBJ2-3
CDR3aa: CASSPAGATDTQYF
CDR3nt: TGTGCCAGCAGCCCGGCGGGCGCCACAGATACGCAGTATTTT

abundance: few
v_gene: TRBV9
d_gene: TRBD1
j_gene: TRBJ1-3
CDR3aa: CASSVGYGSRTGAGNTIYF
CDR3nt: TGTGCCAGCAGCGTAGGTTACGGGAGCCGAACAGGGGCTGGAAACACCATATATTTT

abundance: .
v_gene: TRBV7-2
d_gene: TRBD2
j_gene: TRBJ2-3
CDR3aa: CASSSGTSGATQYF
CDR3nt: TGTGCCAGCAGCTCTGGGACTAGCGGGGCTACGCAGTATTTT

abundance: .
v_gene: TRBV25-1
d_gene: .
j_gene: TRBJ2-2
CDR3aa: CASRRAMGELFF
CDR3nt: TGTGCCAGCCGGCGCGCGATGGGGGAGCTGTTTTTT

abundance: .
v_gene: TRBV9
d_gene: .
j_gene: TRBJ1-5
CDR3aa: CASSVASNQPQHF
CDR3nt: TGTGCCAGCAGCGTAGCTTCGAATCAGCCCCAGCATTTT

abundance: .
v_gene: TRBV11-2
d_gene: .
j_gene: TRBJ1-1
CDR3aa: CASSLGLWNTEAFF
CDR3nt: TGTGCCAGCAGCTTAGGCCTTTGGAACACTGAAGCTTTCTTT

abundance: .
v_gene: TRBV18
d_gene: .
j_gene: TRBJ2-3
CDR3aa: CASSPLPGPSTDTQYF
CDR3nt: TGTGCCAGCTCACCACTCCCGGGGCCTAGCACAGATACGCAGTATTTT

abundance: .
v_gene: TRBV23-1
d_gene: .
j_gene: TRBJ1-1
CDR3aa: CASSQFTTKRQGKGMRMNTEAFF
CDR3nt: TGCGCCAGCAGTCAATTTACTACGAAGAGGCAAGGGAAAGGCATGCGAATGAACACTGAAGCTTTCTTT

abundance: .
v_gene: TRBV5-1
d_gene: .
j_gene: TRBJ1-2
CDR3aa: CASSAGTLGTYGYTF
CDR3nt: TGCGCCAGCAGCGCAGGGACCCTGGGAACCTATGGCTACACCTTC

abundance: .
v_gene: TRBV25-1
d_gene: TRBD1
j_gene: TRBJ2-3
CDR3aa: CASRPGQGLQDTQYF
CDR3nt: TGTGCCAGCAGACCCGGACAGGGCCTTCAAGATACGCAGTATTTT

abundance: .
v_gene: TRBV30
d_gene: TRBD1
j_gene: TRBJ1-1
CDR3aa: CAWSSPRTGGNTEAFF
CDR3nt: TGTGCCTGGAGTTCCCCTCGGACAGGGGGAAACACTGAAGCTTTCTTT

abundance: .
v_gene: TRBV4-3
d_gene: TRBD1
j_gene: TRBJ1-5
CDR3aa: CASSLGTGGNQPQHF
CDR3nt: TGCGCCAGCAGCCTCGGGACAGGGGGGAATCAGCCCCAGCATTTT

abundance: .
v_gene: TRBV6-1
d_gene: .
j_gene: TRBJ2-5
CDR3aa: CASSEGTAETQYF
CDR3nt: TGTGCCAGCAGTGAAGGGACAGCAGAGACCCAGTACTTC

abundance: .
v_gene: TRBV7-2
d_gene: .
j_gene: TRBJ2-7
CDR3aa: CASSPGLRGEQYF
CDR3nt: TGTGCCAGCAGTCCGGGACTCCGAGGCGAGCAGTACTTC